This T cell receptor beta chain was obtained from a study of blood T cell repertoires in COVID-19 (dated by TCRdb to the early 2020s). About the study as a whole: Samples from collaborators originated in the United States, Italy and Spain and spanned both the acute and convalescent phases of COVID-19. Where available, HLA class I and class II types were obtained from metadata supplied by the sample provider rather than from assay-based typing. The prospective study material was composed of cDNA or gDNA derived from T cells, B-cell-depleted T cells, or PBMCs. The repertoires were made available in a free public database intended to serve as a resource for research on the immune response to SARS-CoV-2. The samples were drawn from two sources: the first 160 participants of the ongoing ImmuneRACE study, and approximately 1,300 subjects contributed by 6 global collaborators. A de-identified subject ID, COVID-19 status, age in years and sex were almost always included in the sample metadata. Deeply sampled blood TCRbeta repertoires from subjects exposed to, actively infected with, or recovered from COVID-19 were included in the dataset. Here is what the overall study found, with its caveats: How much clinical and demographic metadata was included differed by source and by participant, and the metadata was provided uncurated.

V gives up 1 base and J gives up 5 bases, and the segment between their germline ends measures 11 bases. From a lookup of the germline V gene, CDR1 and CDR2 are SGHAT and FQNNGV. The CDR3 goes from the cysteine to the phenylalanine over 14 residues. Only the CDR3 part of the read is kept: 42 bases, read in frame from the first base. Whole blood was collected in K2EDTA tubes by collaborating institutions according to the institutions' own protocols. Collaborator samples were shipped for TCRbeta analysis as frozen whole blood, isolated PBMCs, or DNA extracted from either sample type. This clone appeared a single time. Its specific antigen is unknown. Base qualities are not at hand, and no much larger clone is one base apart. TCRbeta CDR3 regions were amplified from genomic DNA using the immunoSEQ Assay, a bias-controlled multiplex PCR. In the paper's pipeline: Nucleated cell counts per sample were estimated from amplification of reference gene primers within the assay. Sequence reads were collapsed and filtered to measure the absolute abundance of every unique TCRbeta CDR3 rearrangement. For each sample, productive Simpson clonality was calculated as the square root of Simpson's diversity index across productive rearrangements. The table was pulled from immuneACCESS by TCRdb, which kept in-frame rearrangements only. Such tables lose some clones; where checked, under half of the loss comes from unresolved V genes, and the rest has no known cause. V, J and clone size were drawn from that table, and D and trimming were deduced from the DNA. Across this sample there are more than 300,000 clones, with 86% seen only once. The ten top clones hold 1.6% of the sample.

In this chain, TRBV11-2 is recombined with TRBJ1-1; a tentative D call is TRBD1 (5 bases match). The sample was peripheral blood. This TCR was sampled from a woman aged 45-59 years with acute or convalescent COVID-19. The CDR3 region: CASSLVPGGTEAFF. The sequenced DNA: TGTGCCAGCAGCTTAGTGCCGGGGGGGACTGAAGCTTTCTTT.